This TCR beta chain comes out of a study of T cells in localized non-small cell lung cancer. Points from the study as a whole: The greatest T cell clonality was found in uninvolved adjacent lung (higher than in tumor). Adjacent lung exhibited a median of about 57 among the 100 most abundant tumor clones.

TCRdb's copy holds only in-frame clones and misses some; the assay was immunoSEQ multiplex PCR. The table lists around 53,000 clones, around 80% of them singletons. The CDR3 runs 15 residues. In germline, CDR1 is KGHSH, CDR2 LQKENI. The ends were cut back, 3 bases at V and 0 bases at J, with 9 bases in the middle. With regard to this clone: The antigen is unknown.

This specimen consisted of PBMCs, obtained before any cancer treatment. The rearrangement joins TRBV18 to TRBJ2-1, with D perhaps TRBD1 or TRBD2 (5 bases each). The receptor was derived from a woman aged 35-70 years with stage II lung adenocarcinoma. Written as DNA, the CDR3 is TGTGCCAGCTCACCGGGGGTAATCTCCTACAATGAGCAGTTCTTC. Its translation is CASSPGVISYNEQFF.